These 5 T cell receptor beta chains share one sample of origin, sequenced in a study of OX40 agonist ivuxolimab in advanced cancers. The table came from immunoSEQ multiplex PCR; TCRdb's copy has only in-frame clones and leaves some out. The repertoire holds around 78,000 clones, with about nine tenths as singletons. Here the sequenced sample was CD4+ or CD8+ T cells sorted from blood, taken in a trial of the OX40 agonist ivuxolimab. These receptors all stem from an adult with an advanced solid tumor such as melanoma, head and neck, liver or kidney cancer.

The rearrangement uses TRBV28 and TRBJ2-7; unclear D gene. Germline assignment: CDR1 MDHEN and CDR2 SYDVKM. Trimming removed 5 bases from V and 5 bases from J, with 13 bases in between. The CDR3 contains 13 residues. The CDR3 region is CASSVVRVDEQYF. CDR3 nucleotide sequence: TGTGCCAGCAGTGTTGTTAGGGTCGACGAGCAGTACTTC.

The chain employs TRBV6-5 and TRBJ2-7; D uncertain. This CDR3 is 12 amino acids long. Germline V gene data show CDR1 as MNHEY and CDR2 as SVGAGI. V was shortened by 4 bases and J by 12 bases, with 16 bases between the two germline ends. CDR3: CASSSTLRPGYF. CDR3 nucleotides: TGTGCCAGCAGTTCAACCCTACGCCCAGGGTACTTC.

The genes are TRBV6-5 and TRBJ2-2; D perhaps matches TRBD2 (6 bases). Germline loops: CDR1 MNHEY, CDR2 SVGAGI. The CDR3 is made up of 15 amino acids. Trimming cost V 10 bases and J 3 bases, with 18 bases left between them. DNA of the CDR3: TGTGCCACCGTCTTCGGGCGGGGCGACACCGGGGAGCTGTTTTTT. Its protein product is CATVFGRGDTGELFF.

V usage is TRBV5-4 and J usage is TRBJ2-3, with D possibly TRBD2 on 6 matching bases. The germline V gene has CDR1 SGHNT and CDR2 YYREEE (reference sequence). The CDR3 is made up of 16 amino acids. The V gene lost 2 bases and the J gene lost 1 base, with 14 bases spanning the gap. CDR3 bases: TGTGCCAGCAGCTTTAATAGGGCTAGCGGCACAGATACGCAGTATTTT. Residues: CASSFNRASGTDTQYF.

The chain has TRBV6-6 and TRBJ1-5; D is undetermined. Trimming removed 0 bases from V and 0 bases from J, with 6 bases in between. Germline loops: CDR1 MNHNY, CDR2 SVGAGI (reference sequence). The CDR3 contains 15 residues. The CDR3, as DNA: TGTGCCAGCAGTTACTCCGGCGATAGCAATCAGCCCCAGCATTTT. Its protein is CASSYSGDSNQPQHF.